Listed below are T cell receptor beta chains from one sample, sequenced in a study of shared clonotypes between healthy human individuals. Repertoires were generated with immunoSEQ multiplex PCR, while TCRdb's copy carries only in-frame clones and drops some. Among nearly 1,000,000 clones listed, over 75% were seen once. Sequencing was performed on memory CD4+ T cells sorted from blood. The source of these receptors is a man younger than 35 in good health. Each CDR3 is given with its conserved first and last residue. A D gene is named only where the DNA matches it firmly. Size tells how often a clone was seen (once, few, many) or the class of an expanded clone, and some rows leave it out.

TRBV7-6	NA	TRBJ2-1	TRBD2	TGTGCCAGCAGCTTAGGGACCACTAGCGGATCTGATGAGCAGTTCTTC	CASSLGTTSGSDEQFF
TRBV7-2	once	TRBJ2-1	TRBD1	TGTGCCAGCAGCTTAGTCGGACAGGGTGCAAATGAGCAGTTCTTC	CASSLVGQGANEQFF
TRBV4-1	NA	TRBJ2-3	TRBD2	TGCGCCAGCAGCCTCTATGGGCTAGCGGGGGGTTCCGATACGCAGTATTTT	CASSLYGLAGGSDTQYF
TRBV29-1	NA	TRBJ1-1	NA	TGCAGCGTCCAGGGGAGACTGAACACTGAAGCTTTCTTT	CSVQGRLNTEAFF
TRBV11-2	NA	TRBJ1-1	TRBD1	TGTGCCAGCAGTAAAAGAGGCGGGACAGAGAACACTGAAGCTTTCTTT	CASSKRGGTENTEAFF
TRBV11-2	NA	TRBJ2-3	NA	TGTGCCAGCAGTTCCTCTCTAGGGGGAGGCACAGATACGCAGTATTTT	CASSSSLGGGTDTQYF
TRBV28	NA	TRBJ2-4	NA	TGTGCCAGCAGCACCACAGGACGGGGAAACTTGGGGAACATTCAGTACTTC	CASSTTGRGNLGNIQYF
TRBV9	NA	TRBJ2-1	NA	TGTGCCAGCAGCGTAGGCGGGAACAATGAGCAGTTCTTC	CASSVGGNNEQFF
TRBV6-5	NA	TRBJ2-7	NA	TGTGCCAGCAGTCCAGGGCAGGGATCCTACGAGCAGTACTTC	CASSPGQGSYEQYF
TRBV7-9	NA	TRBJ2-7	NA	TGTGCCAGCAGCTCCGGGCCTCAAGCTGGCTACGAGCAGTACTTC	CASSSGPQAGYEQYF
TRBV6-1	once	TRBJ2-5	NA	TGTGCCAGCAGTGAACAGGGGCTGGGGGAGACCCAGTACTTC	CASSEQGLGETQYF
TRBV5-1	NA	TRBJ2-7	NA	TGCGCCAGCAGCTTATACCGGGACCCCCTCAGCGAGCAGTACTTC	CASSLYRDPLSEQYF
TRBV2	NA	TRBJ2-2	TRBD1	TGTGCCAGCAGGGACAGGGGGACCGGGGAGCTGTTTTTT	CASRDRGTGELFF
TRBV6-6	NA	TRBJ2-5	NA	TGTGCCAGCAGTTACGTCTCGGCTAGCGCAGAGACCCAGTACTTC	CASSYVSASAETQYF
TRBV11-3	NA	TRBJ1-2	NA	TGTGCCAGCAGCTTAGAGGGGGGTGTTGGCTACACCTTC	CASSLEGGVGYTF
TRBV6-1	NA	TRBJ2-7	TRBD1	TGTGCCAGCAGTACGGGACAGATCTACGAGCAGTACTTC	CASSTGQIYEQYF
TRBV2	NA	TRBJ1-5	NA	TGTGCCAGCAGTGCGGGGCCAGGGTGGAATCAGCCCCAGCATTTT	CASSAGPGWNQPQHF
TRBV6-1	NA	TRBJ2-2	NA	TGTGCCAGCAGTGACAGGTTTAATTCCGGGGAGCTGTTTTTT	CASSDRFNSGELFF
TRBV5-5	NA	TRBJ2-7	TRBD1	TGTGCCAGCAGCTTGAGGGACAGGGGCTGGGGCGAGCAGTACTTC	CASSLRDRGWGEQYF
TRBV7-9	many	TRBJ1-4	NA	TGTGCCAGCAGCTCCTCGGGAGGGAGTGAAAAACTGTTTTTT	CASSSSGGSEKLFF
TRBV19	NA	TRBJ1-1	NA	TGTGCCAGTAGTCCGCGTAAGGAGCGGATGAACACTGAAGCTTTCTTT	CASSPRKERMNTEAFF
TRBV28	NA	TRBJ1-5	NA	TGTGCCAGCAGTCCCCCGGGGGGGCAGGGTCCAAATCAGCCCCAGCATTTT	CASSPPGGQGPNQPQHF
TRBV6-1	NA	TRBJ1-4	TRBD1	TGTGCCAGCAGTGACAGGGGGCTCGGTGAAAAACTGTTTTTT	CASSDRGLGEKLFF
TRBV6-5	NA	TRBJ1-1	NA	TGTGCCAGCAGTCGGGGTGAGAACACTGAAGCTTTCTTT	CASSRGENTEAFF
TRBV2	NA	TRBJ2-1	NA	TGTGCCAGCAGTGGGGGGCAAGGCTCCTACAATGAGCAGTTCTTC	CASSGGQGSYNEQFF